A single sample gave rise to the 15 T cell receptor beta chains below, sequenced in a study of CD8+ T cells in alopecia areata. TCR sequencing used cDNA made by reverse transcription of extracted RNA. The method was immunoSEQ multiplex PCR; TCRdb's version includes in-frame clones alone and lacks a portion of them. The data contain 65,000 to 95,000 clones, roughly half of them singletons. Sequencing input: NKG2D-high CD8+ T cells sorted from blood. The receptors derive from a human donor with alopecia areata.

The V gene is TRBV5-6, the J gene TRBJ2-7; D is perhaps TRBD2 (6 bases). Deletions cut 3 bases from V and 4 bases from J, with 11 bases between. Germline V gene data show CDR1 as SGHDT and CDR2 as YYEEEE. The CDR3 length is 13 residues. The CDR3 sequence is CASSSGTEYEQYF. In nucleotides, the CDR3 is TGTGCCAGCAGCTCCGGGACTGAGTACGAGCAGTACTTC.

The table lists this clone with a count of one. The V and J genes are TRBV30 and TRBJ1-1; D is ambiguous. Germline V lookup: CDR1 GTSNPN, CDR2 SVGIG (reference sequence). The ends were cut back, 1 base at V and 12 bases at J, with 12 bases in the middle. CDR3 length: 11 amino acids. This chain's CDR3 is CAWSETPGTFF. The CDR3 bases are TGTGCCTGGAGTGAGACACCGGGGACTTTCTTT.

This rearrangement joins TRBV27 to TRBJ2-1; TRBD2 agrees at 8 bases. V lost 3 bases and J lost 7; bases outside the gene matches: 5. Per the germline V gene, CDR1 is MNHEY and CDR2 is SMNVEV (reference sequence). The CDR3 extends over 14 amino acids. In DNA form, the CDR3 reads TGTGCCAGCAGTTTTAGCGGGGTCCTTAATGAGCAGTTCTTC. It codes for CASSFSGVLNEQFF.

The rearrangement uses TRBV27 and TRBJ2-5; D not certain. Germline CDR1 is MNHEY and CDR2 is SMNVEV (reference sequence). The V end lost 6 bases, the J end lost 5 bases, and 10 bases lay between the germline ends. CDR3 size: 12 residues. In nucleotides, the CDR3 is TGTGCCAGCAGGCGAGGTTACGAGACCCAGTACTTC. It encodes CASRRGYETQYF.

V and J are TRBV29-1 and TRBJ1-3; D is ambiguous. The germline V gene has CDR1 SQVTM and CDR2 ANQGSEA. With 0 bases removed from V and 2 bases from J, the gap between germline ends came to 14 bases. The CDR3 loop spans 16 amino acids. The CDR3 spells CSVEEERRNTGNTIYF. CDR3 sequence (DNA): TGCAGCGTTGAAGAAGAGCGGAGGAATACTGGAAACACCATATATTTT.

The genes are TRBV9 and TRBJ2-7, with D possibly TRBD1 on 6 matching bases. This CDR3 has 14 residues. CDR1 and CDR2 (germline): SGDLS, YYNGEE. Trimming shortened V by 0 bases and J by 3 bases, and 10 bases separated the two germline ends. The CDR3 loop is CASSVGTADYEQYF. The CDR3 region has the DNA TGTGCCAGCAGCGTAGGGACAGCGGACTACGAGCAGTACTTC.

The chain joins TRBV9 to TRBJ2-5; TRBD1 agrees at 7 bases. CDR1 is SGDLS, CDR2 YYNGEE, per germline. This CDR3 is built from 15 residues. V was pared by 0 bases and J by 5 bases, with 7 bases of the junction left unmatched. CDR3 nucleotides: TGTGCCAGCAGCGTAGACGGAAGGGGGCTCGAGACCCAGTACTTC. Translated, it gives CASSVDGRGLETQYF. The entire variable domain, with the rest obtained from reference TRBV9 and TRBJ2-5, is as follows: DSGVTQTPKHLITATGQRVTLRCSPRSGDLSVYWYQQSLDQGLQFLIQYYNGEERAKGNILERFSAQQFPDLHSELNLSSLELGDSALYFCASSVDGRGLETQYFGPGTRLLVL.

The rearrangement uses TRBV29-1 and TRBJ2-5; D gene uncertain. Trimming pared 5 bases from V and 5 bases from J, leaving 9 bases between. The germline CDR1 and CDR2 sequences are SQVTM and ANQGSEA. This CDR3 has 11 amino acids. CDR3 DNA: TGCAGCGTTCTACAGCTGGAGACCCAGTACTTC. Translation: CSVLQLETQYF. Supplemented by reference TRBV29-1 and TRBJ2-5, the full variable domain reads SAVISQKPSRDICQRGTSLTIQCQVDSQVTMMFWYRQQPGQSLTLIATANQGSEATYESGFVIDKFPISRPNLTFSTLTVSNMSPEDSSIYLCSVLQLETQYFGPGTRLLVL.

Concerning this clone itself: Other DNA variants within this sample encode the same CDR3. V is TRBV27 and J is TRBJ2-3, with unresolved D. There are 12 residues in the CDR3. Germline V gene lookup returns CDR1 MNHEY and CDR2 SMNVEV (reference sequence). The V gene lost 5 bases and the J gene lost 3 bases, with 6 bases spanning the gap. The CDR3 DNA is TGTGCCAGCAGTCCCGGAACAGATACGCAGTATTTT. This codes for CASSPGTDTQYF.

This clone appeared a few times. The V gene is TRBV9, the J gene TRBJ2-7, with D unresolved. The length of the CDR3 is 14 residues. The germline V and J ends were trimmed by 2 bases and 4 bases, with 13 bases remaining between them. Germline V gene data show CDR1 as SGDLS and CDR2 as YYNGEE. Here the CDR3 DNA reads TGTGCCAGCAGCGTTGGTGGTAGCAGATACGAGCAGTACTTC. Residues: CASSVGGSRYEQYF.

V is TRBV4-1 and J is TRBJ1-1, with no clear D. The CDR3 totals 13 residues. V was clipped by 3 bases and J by 3 bases, with 8 bases between them. Germline V CDR1 and CDR2: MGHRA, YSYEKL. Here the CDR3 reads CASSQYTDTEAFF. The CDR3 DNA reads TGCGCCAGCAGCCAGTATACCGACACTGAAGCTTTCTTT.

The DNA of the CDR3 is TGTGCCAGCAGTGGCGGACCCCCTTTCCACGAGCAGTACTTC. It encodes CASSGGPPFHEQYF. The rearrangement joins TRBV28 to TRBJ2-7; D uncertain. The CDR3 is 14 amino acids. Germline V CDR1 and CDR2: MDHEN, SYDVKM. With 5 bases removed from V and 5 bases from J, the gap between germline ends came to 16 bases.

The sample holds a few counts of this clone. This chain connects TRBV28 to TRBJ2-3; either TRBD1 or TRBD2 may supply D (6 bases each). Germline V lookup: CDR1 MDHEN, CDR2 SYDVKM. The V and J ends lost 1 base and 0 bases respectively, with 8 bases between them. CDR3 length: 15 residues. CDR3 protein: CASSLSGASTDTQYF. DNA of the CDR3: TGTGCCAGCAGTTTATCGGGGGCCAGCACAGATACGCAGTATTTT.

This clone was picked up a small number of times. The V and J genes are TRBV7-9 and TRBJ2-1, with D maybe TRBD1 (5 bases). CDR3 length: 16 amino acids. Germline CDR1 SEHNR, CDR2 FQNEAQ (reference sequence). Trimming took off 0 bases at V and 0 bases at J, with 9 bases between the two ends. CDR3 in amino acids: CASSLAAGHSYNEQFF. The CDR3 DNA reads as TGTGCCAGCAGCTTAGCGGCAGGGCACTCCTACAATGAGCAGTTCTTC.

This clone came up a few times. The chain uses TRBV6-5 and TRBJ2-2, with D perhaps matching TRBD1 (6 bases). This CDR3 has 14 residues. From germline, CDR1 is MNHEY and CDR2 SVGAGI. V dropped 5 bases and J dropped 6 bases, with 13 bases sitting between them. CDR3 protein: CASSRTQGSGELFF. The CDR3 nucleotides are TGTGCCAGCAGTCGTACACAGGGTTCCGGGGAGCTGTTTTTT.